The sequence of this TCR beta chain was determined in a study of T-cell memory formation after mild COVID-19. Whole-study context: The study found TCR clusters largely donor specific.

This clonotype turned up a few times. The target antigen is unknown. This CDR3 is 11 amino acids long. V was trimmed by 0 bases and J by 6 bases, leaving 5 bases between them. CDR1 is SQVTM and CDR2 is ANQGSEA in the germline V gene. TCRdb itself ran the 5' RACE reads through MiXCR, one entry per CDR3 protein. The repertoire holds roughly 170,000 distinct CDR3 sequences, with about 21% as singletons. The study, taken as a whole, reports: Contracting CD4+ clones were located mainly in CM and EM, and CD8+ clones in EMRA. That cross-reactive memory joined was suggested by some responding clones appearing in pre-infection memory. There was no confirmation that second-wave clones peaking on day 37 were SARS-CoV-2 specific.

The rearrangement uses TRBV29-1 and TRBJ1-2; D remains ambiguous. Input material: PBMCs or a T cell subset sorted from them (not recorded which). The sequence was collected from an adult woman who had mild COVID-19 (a few samples of this study predate the infection). Cell type and time point are not known. This chain's CDR3 is CSVEDLHGYTF. The CDR3, as DNA: TGCAGCGTTGAAGATCTCCATGGCTACACCTTC.